The 23 T cell receptor beta chains below come from one sample, sequenced in a study of OX40 agonist ivuxolimab in advanced cancers. Libraries were made using the immunoSEQ multiplex PCR assay. TCRdb provides this immuneACCESS table in a form limited to in-frame rearrangements. Some clones are lacking; in checked studies, under half of them reflect an unresolved V gene, and why the rest are absent is not known. The sample contains over 85,000 clones, 90% to 95% of them found a single time. The top ten constitute roughly 0.27% of the sample. Sequenced material: CD4+ or CD8+ T cells sorted from blood, taken in a trial of the OX40 agonist ivuxolimab. The source of these receptors is an adult with an advanced solid tumor such as melanoma, head and neck, liver or kidney cancer.

The rearrangement uses TRBV7-8 and TRBJ1-5; TRBD1 matches 7 bases. Per germline, CDR1 SGHVS and CDR2 FQNEAQ. The CDR3 loop spans 13 amino acids. J lost 3 bases, V lost 6 bases, and 2 bases had no gene match. The DNA for the CDR3 is TGTGCCAGCAGGGGACAGATCAATCAGCCCCAGCATTTT. As protein: CASRGQINQPQHF.

The chain is built from TRBV7-9 and TRBJ2-1; possible D gene TRBD2, 5 bases. The CDR3 totals 15 residues. Per the germline V gene, CDR1 is SEHNR and CDR2 is FQNEAQ (reference sequence). The ends were cut back, 5 bases at V and 3 bases at J, with 14 bases in the middle. This CDR3 is CASSPYTGNYNEQFF. In DNA form, the CDR3 reads TGTGCCAGCAGCCCCTACACCGGGAACTACAATGAGCAGTTCTTC.

The chain is built from TRBV7-2 and TRBJ2-1; no firm D call. CDR1 and CDR2 from the germline V gene are SGHTA and FQGNSA. The CDR3 consists of 13 residues. V lost 1 base, J lost 6 bases, and 7 bases lay in between. The CDR3 region is CASSLGWANEQFF. For the CDR3, the DNA is TGTGCCAGCAGCTTAGGCTGGGCCAATGAGCAGTTCTTC.

The rearrangement links TRBV19 to TRBJ2-3; D not resolved. Germline-derived CDR1 and CDR2 are LNHDA and SQIVND (reference sequence). Trimming removed 5 bases from V and 9 bases from J, with 12 bases in between. CDR3 length equals 12 residues. CDR3 DNA: TGTGCCAGTAGTCCTTACCGAGACACGCAGTATTTT. It encodes CASSPYRDTQYF.

This chain joins TRBV29-1 and TRBJ2-2; D is unresolved. Trimming pared 8 bases from V and 0 bases from J, leaving 7 bases between. Germline CDR1 SQVTM, CDR2 ANQGSEA. The CDR3 spans 12 residues. The CDR3 loop reads CSTWTNTGELFF. DNA of the CDR3: TGCAGCACATGGACGAACACCGGGGAGCTGTTTTTT.

V gene TRBV6-1 combines with J gene TRBJ2-2, with D possibly TRBD1 on 5 matching bases. This CDR3 has 13 amino acids. Germline V gene sequence: CDR1 MNHNS, CDR2 SASEGT. Between the trimmed V and J ends, which lost 4 bases and 8 bases, there was a span of 11 bases. The CDR3 DNA reads as TGTGCCAGCAGTGTGGTGGGGCGTGGGGAGCTGTTTTTT. Amino acids: CASSVVGRGELFF.

The chain joins TRBV6-6 to TRBJ1-5; D gene uncertain. In germline, CDR1 is MNHNY, CDR2 SVGAGI (reference sequence). Trimming stripped 7 bases from V and 5 bases from J, with 9 bases between. This CDR3 comprises 12 residues. The CDR3 sequence: CASTRSDQPQHF. The CDR3 bases are TGTGCCAGCACAAGGAGCGATCAGCCCCAGCATTTT.

This chain joins TRBV6-5 and TRBJ2-1; 8 bases line up with TRBD2. CDR1 is MNHEY, CDR2 SVGAGI, per germline. CDR3 length: 15 residues. Losses at the gene ends were 5 bases for V and 2 bases for J; bases not matched to a gene: 5. The CDR3 protein is CASSLSGATYNEQFF. The CDR3, as DNA: TGTGCCAGCAGTCTTAGCGGGGCAACCTACAATGAGCAGTTCTTC.

The rearrangement uses TRBV11-2 and TRBJ2-1; D is perhaps TRBD2 (6 bases). V lost 3 bases, J lost 4 bases, and 13 bases lay in between. The germline V gene has CDR1 SGHAT and CDR2 FQNNGV. This CDR3 has 15 amino acids. The DNA for the CDR3 is TGTGCCAGCAGCTTCTTTAGCGGAGCTTACAATGAGCAGTTCTTC. Translating gives CASSFFSGAYNEQFF.

The gene calls are TRBV7-9 and TRBJ1-5; D might be TRBD1 (6 bases). Germline V lookup: CDR1 SEHNR, CDR2 FQNEAQ (reference sequence). V lost 5 bases, J lost 2 bases, and 16 bases lay in between. The CDR3 is 16 residues long. CDR3 sequence (DNA): TGTGCCAGCAGCCCTAGGGGTGCAGGGGGCAATCAGCCCCAGCATTTT. This encodes CASSPRGAGGNQPQHF. The entire variable domain, with the rest obtained from reference TRBV7-9 and TRBJ1-5, is as follows: DTGVSQNPRHKITKRGQNVTFRCDPISEHNRLYWYRQTLGQGPEFLTYFQNEAQLEKSRLLSDRFSAERPKGSFSTLEIQRTEQGDSAMYLCASSPRGAGGNQPQHFGDGTRLSIL.

The rearrangement links TRBV25-1 to TRBJ1-2, with TRBD1 as a possible D gene (6 bases). The CDR3 runs 14 residues. Germline V CDR1 and CDR2: MGHDK, SYGVNS. The V end was cut by 4 bases, the J end by 0 bases, with 9 bases between. CDR3 coding DNA: TGTGCCAGCAGTGCCAGGGGACCTAACTATGGCTACACCTTC. Its translation is CASSARGPNYGYTF.

V is TRBV19 and J is TRBJ1-6, with no clear D. The CDR3 has 13 residues. Between the trimmed V and J ends, which lost 7 bases and 7 bases, there was a span of 11 bases. CDR1 is LNHDA, CDR2 SQIVND, per germline (reference sequence). The CDR3 DNA is TGTGCCAGTACCGTGACGGCCAATTCACCCCTCCACTTT. It specifies CASTVTANSPLHF.

The chain has TRBV7-3 and TRBJ2-3; 10 positions match TRBD2. Germline V gene sequence: CDR1 SGHTA, CDR2 FQGTGA. Trimming at V came to 6 bases and at J to 2 bases, leaving 2 bases not matched to a gene. This CDR3 region has 14 residues. The CDR3, as DNA: TGTGCCAGCAGTCTAGCGGGGGACACAGATACGCAGTATTTT. Translated, it gives CASSLAGDTDTQYF.

CDR3 loop: CASSLWQVSNQPQHF. The CDR3 coding sequence is TGTGCCAGCAGTTTATGGCAGGTTAGCAATCAGCCCCAGCATTTT. V usage is TRBV28 and J usage is TRBJ1-5; the D is unclear. Germline values: CDR1 MDHEN, CDR2 SYDVKM. This CDR3 region has 15 residues. Trimming cost V 0 bases and J 0 bases, with 6 bases left between them.

The chain links TRBV6-1 to TRBJ1-1, with D hard to call. Between the trimmed V and J ends, which lost 6 bases and 5 bases, there was a span of 16 bases. Germline V lookup: CDR1 MNHNS, CDR2 SASEGT. The CDR3 is made up of 14 amino acids. This chain's CDR3 is CASSPAGFLTEAFF. The CDR3 DNA reads as TGTGCCAGCAGCCCGGCGGGGTTTCTAACTGAAGCTTTCTTT.

The count of this clone is one. Within the sample, other DNA sequences also encode this same CDR3. This chain links TRBV7-3 with TRBJ2-1, with a tentative D call TRBD2 (5 bases). CDR3 length: 11 residues. Germline V gives CDR1 SGHTA, CDR2 FQGTGA. Trimming cost V 3 bases and J 9 bases, with 6 bases left between them. CDR3 loop: CASSFGGEQFF. The CDR3 region has the DNA TGTGCCAGCAGCTTTGGAGGTGAGCAGTTCTTC.

The J gene is TRBJ1-5, the V gene TRBV21-1. TRBV21-1 is a listed pseudogene. The CDR3 contains 16 residues. The CDR3 nucleotides are TGTGCCAGCAGCGCACGTGGAGGGTCGGAAAATCAGCCCCAGCATTTT. This translates into CASSARGGSENQPQHF.

J is TRBJ1-4 and V is TRBV7-9; 8 bases align to TRBD1. The CDR3 extends over 16 amino acids. Losses at the gene ends were 5 bases for V and 4 bases for J; bases not matched to a gene: 9. CDR1 and CDR2 from the germline V gene are SEHNR and FQNEAQ (reference sequence). The CDR3 loop is CASSVGTGDFNEKLFF. CDR3 in DNA: TGTGCCAGCAGCGTCGGGACAGGCGATTTTAATGAAAAACTGTTTTTT.

The chain uses TRBV30 and TRBJ2-2, with unresolved D. The CDR3 consists of 13 residues. Germline CDR1 is GTSNPN and CDR2 is SVGIG (reference sequence). Trimming shortened V by 0 bases and J by 4 bases, and 6 bases separated the two germline ends. The CDR3 protein is CAWSVRATGELFF. As DNA, the CDR3 is TGTGCCTGGAGTGTACGGGCCACCGGGGAGCTGTTTTTT.

V is TRBV5-5 and J is TRBJ2-1; D possibly corresponds to TRBD2 (5 bases). The germline V gene encodes CDR1 SGHKS and CDR2 YYEKEE (reference sequence). The germline V and J ends were trimmed by 4 bases and 4 bases, with 9 bases remaining between them. This CDR3 spans 13 amino acids. CDR3 nucleotides: TGTGCCAGCAGCGCTGGGAGTTACAATGAGCAGTTCTTC. As protein: CASSAGSYNEQFF.

This clone was counted once. The chain couples TRBV5-1 to TRBJ2-3; TRBD2 might be the D (5 bases). V lost 0 bases, J lost 4 bases, and 9 bases lay in between. Germline assignment: CDR1 SGHRS and CDR2 YFSETQ. The CDR3 sequence is 14 residues long. The CDR3 DNA reads TGCGCCAGCAGCTTGGCTCTAGCAGCAGATACGCAGTATTTT. This translates into CASSLALAADTQYF.

The chain uses TRBV9 and TRBJ2-3; D might be TRBD2 (5 bases). The ends were cut back, 1 base at V and 1 base at J, with 10 bases in the middle. Germline V CDR1 and CDR2: SGDLS, YYNGEE. The CDR3 sequence is 15 residues long. The CDR3 loop reads CASSVLGDGTDTQYF. DNA of the CDR3: TGTGCCAGCAGCGTACTCGGGGATGGCACAGATACGCAGTATTTT.

This clone is a singleton in its sample. The chain combines TRBV4-1 with TRBJ2-1, with 11 bases fitting TRBD1. Germline V gene data show CDR1 as MGHRA and CDR2 as YSYEKL. The V gene end was trimmed by 4 bases and the J gene end by 8 bases; junction bases not matched to a gene: 13. The CDR3 is 17 residues long. CDR3 nucleotides: TGCGCCAGCAGCCGCCGGGACAGGGGGTCTTTATTCGATGAGCAGTTCTTC. Residues: CASSRRDRGSLFDEQFF.